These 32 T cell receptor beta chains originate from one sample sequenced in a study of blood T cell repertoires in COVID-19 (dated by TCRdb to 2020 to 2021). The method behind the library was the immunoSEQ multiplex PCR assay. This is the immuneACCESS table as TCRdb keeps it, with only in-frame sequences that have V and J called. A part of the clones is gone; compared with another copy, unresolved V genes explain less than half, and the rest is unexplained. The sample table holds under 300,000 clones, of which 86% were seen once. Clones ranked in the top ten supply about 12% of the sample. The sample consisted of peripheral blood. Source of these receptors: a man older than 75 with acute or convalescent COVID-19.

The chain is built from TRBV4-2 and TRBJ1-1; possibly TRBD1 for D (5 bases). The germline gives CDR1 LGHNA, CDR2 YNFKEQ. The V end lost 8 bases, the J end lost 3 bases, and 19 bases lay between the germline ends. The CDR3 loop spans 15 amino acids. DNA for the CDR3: TGTGCCAGCTCCTTCCAACTGGCCAGGGACACTGAAGCTTTCTTT. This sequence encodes CASSFQLARDTEAFF.

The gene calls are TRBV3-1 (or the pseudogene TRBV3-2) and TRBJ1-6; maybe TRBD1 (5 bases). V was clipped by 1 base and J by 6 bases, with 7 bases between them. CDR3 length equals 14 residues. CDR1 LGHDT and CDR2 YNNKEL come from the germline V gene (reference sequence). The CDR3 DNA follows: TGTGCCAGCAGCCAAGGACAGCTTAATTCACCCCTCCACTTT. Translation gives CASSQGQLNSPLHF.

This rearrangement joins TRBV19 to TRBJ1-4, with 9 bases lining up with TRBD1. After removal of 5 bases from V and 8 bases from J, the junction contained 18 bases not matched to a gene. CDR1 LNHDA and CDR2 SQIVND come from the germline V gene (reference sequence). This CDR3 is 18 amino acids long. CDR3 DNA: TGTGCCAGTAGTGCTACCGGGACAGGGATGGGTACATGGGAAAAACTGTTTTTT. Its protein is CASSATGTGMGTWEKLFF. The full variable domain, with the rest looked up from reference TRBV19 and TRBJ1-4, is DGGITQSPKYLFRKEGQNVTLSCEQNLNHDAMYWYRQDPGQGLRLIYYSQIVNDFQKGDIAEGYSVSREKKESFPLTVTSAQKNPTAFYLCASSATGTGMGTWEKLFFGSGTQLSVL.

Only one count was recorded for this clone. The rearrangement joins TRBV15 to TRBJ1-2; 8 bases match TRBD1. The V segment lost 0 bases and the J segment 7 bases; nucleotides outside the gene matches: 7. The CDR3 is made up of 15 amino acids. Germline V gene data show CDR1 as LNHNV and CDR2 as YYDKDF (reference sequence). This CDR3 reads CATSREQTGASGYTF. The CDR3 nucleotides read TGTGCCACCAGCAGAGAACAGACAGGGGCGAGTGGCTACACCTTC.

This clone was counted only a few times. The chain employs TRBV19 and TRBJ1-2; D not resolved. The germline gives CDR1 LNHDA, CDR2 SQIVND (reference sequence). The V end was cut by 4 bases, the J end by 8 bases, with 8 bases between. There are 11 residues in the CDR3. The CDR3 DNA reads TGTGCCAGTAGTAGTTTGCAGGGCTACACCTTC. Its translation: CASSSLQGYTF.

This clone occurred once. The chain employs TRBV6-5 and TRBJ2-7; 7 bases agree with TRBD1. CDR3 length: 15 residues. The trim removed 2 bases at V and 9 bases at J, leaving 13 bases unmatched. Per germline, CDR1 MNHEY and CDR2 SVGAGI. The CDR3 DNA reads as TGTGCCAGCAGTTACCGACCTACACACAGGGGACCGCAGTACTTC. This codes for CASSYRPTHRGPQYF.

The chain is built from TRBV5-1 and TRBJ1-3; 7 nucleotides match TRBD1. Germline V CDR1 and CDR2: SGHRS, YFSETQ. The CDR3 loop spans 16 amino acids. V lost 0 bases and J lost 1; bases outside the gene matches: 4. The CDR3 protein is CASSLALTGSGNTIYF. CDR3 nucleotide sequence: TGCGCCAGCAGCTTGGCTCTGACAGGGTCTGGAAACACCATATATTTT.

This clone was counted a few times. CDR3 loop: CASSLVRGHEQYF. As DNA, the CDR3 is TGTGCCAGCAGTTTAGTCAGGGGGCACGAGCAGTACTTC. The chain uses TRBV27 and TRBJ2-7; the match to TRBD1 covers 8 bases. This CDR3 region has 13 residues. Germline values: CDR1 MNHEY, CDR2 SMNVEV (reference sequence). Trimming removed 2 bases from V and 5 bases from J; junction bases left unmatched: 2.

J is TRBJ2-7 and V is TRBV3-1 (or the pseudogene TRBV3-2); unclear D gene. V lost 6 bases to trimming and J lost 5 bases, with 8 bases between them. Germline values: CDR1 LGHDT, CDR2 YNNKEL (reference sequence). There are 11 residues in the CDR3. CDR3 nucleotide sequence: TGTGCCAGCAGAAACATCAACGAGCAGTACTTC. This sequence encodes CASRNINEQYF.

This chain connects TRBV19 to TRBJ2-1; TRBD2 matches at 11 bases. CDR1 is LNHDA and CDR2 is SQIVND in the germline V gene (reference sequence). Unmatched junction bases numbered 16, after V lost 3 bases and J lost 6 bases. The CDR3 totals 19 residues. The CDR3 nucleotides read TGTGCCAGTAGTATGGACTCCGGGACTAGCGGCTCCATCTTCAATGAGCAGTTCTTC. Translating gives CASSMDSGTSGSIFNEQFF.

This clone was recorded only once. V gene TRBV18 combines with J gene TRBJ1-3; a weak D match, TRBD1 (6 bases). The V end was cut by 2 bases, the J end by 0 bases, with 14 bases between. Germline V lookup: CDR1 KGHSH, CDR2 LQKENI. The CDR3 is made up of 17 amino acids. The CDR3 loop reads CASSPLKGVSSGNTIYF. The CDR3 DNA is TGTGCCAGCTCACCATTGAAGGGGGTGAGCTCTGGAAACACCATATATTTT.

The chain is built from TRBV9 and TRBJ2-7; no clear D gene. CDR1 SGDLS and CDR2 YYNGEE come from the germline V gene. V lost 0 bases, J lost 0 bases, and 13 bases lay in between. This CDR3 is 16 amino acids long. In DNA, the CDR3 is TGTGCCAGCAGCGTAGATCCCTTGTCTAGCTCCTACGAGCAGTACTTC. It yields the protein CASSVDPLSSSYEQYF.

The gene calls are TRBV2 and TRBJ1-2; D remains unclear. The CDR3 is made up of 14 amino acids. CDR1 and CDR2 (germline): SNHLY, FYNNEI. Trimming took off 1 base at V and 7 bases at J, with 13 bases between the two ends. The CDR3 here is CASSEERPGGGYTF. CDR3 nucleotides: TGTGCCAGCAGTGAAGAGCGACCGGGAGGTGGCTACACCTTC.

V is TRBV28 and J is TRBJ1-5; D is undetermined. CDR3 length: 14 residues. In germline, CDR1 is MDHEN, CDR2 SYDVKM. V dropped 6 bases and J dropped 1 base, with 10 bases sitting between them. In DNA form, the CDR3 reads TGTGCCAGCAGACAAGGAGGGAGCAATCAGCCCCAGCATTTT. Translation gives CASRQGGSNQPQHF.

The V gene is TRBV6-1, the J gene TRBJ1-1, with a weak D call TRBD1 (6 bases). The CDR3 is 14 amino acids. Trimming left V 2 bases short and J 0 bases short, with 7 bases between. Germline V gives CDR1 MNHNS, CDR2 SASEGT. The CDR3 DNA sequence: TGTGCCAGCAGTGAAAGGGGGTTGAACACTGAAGCTTTCTTT. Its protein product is CASSERGLNTEAFF.

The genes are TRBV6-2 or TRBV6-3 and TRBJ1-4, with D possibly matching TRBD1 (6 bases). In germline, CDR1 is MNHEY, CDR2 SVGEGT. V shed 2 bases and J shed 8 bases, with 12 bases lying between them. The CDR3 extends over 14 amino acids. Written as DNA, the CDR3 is TGTGCCAGCAGTTACGGGGGGGCCTTCGAAAAACTGTTTTTT. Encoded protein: CASSYGGAFEKLFF.

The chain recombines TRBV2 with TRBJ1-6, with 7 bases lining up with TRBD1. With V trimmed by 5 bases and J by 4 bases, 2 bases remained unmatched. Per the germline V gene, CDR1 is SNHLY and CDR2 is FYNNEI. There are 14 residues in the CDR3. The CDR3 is CASSTGQYNSPLHF. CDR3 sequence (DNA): TGTGCCAGCAGTACGGGACAGTATAATTCACCCCTCCACTTT.

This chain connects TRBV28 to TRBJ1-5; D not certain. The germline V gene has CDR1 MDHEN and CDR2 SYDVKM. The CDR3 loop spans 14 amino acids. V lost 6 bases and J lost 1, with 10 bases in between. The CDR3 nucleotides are TGTGCCAGCAGATCAGGTAGAAGCAATCAGCCCCAGCATTTT. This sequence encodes CASRSGRSNQPQHF.

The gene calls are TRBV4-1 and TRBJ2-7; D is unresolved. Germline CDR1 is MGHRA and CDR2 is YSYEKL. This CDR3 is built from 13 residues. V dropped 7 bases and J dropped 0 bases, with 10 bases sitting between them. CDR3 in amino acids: CASTRSTSYEQYF. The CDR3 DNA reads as TGCGCCAGCACCCGGAGCACCTCCTACGAGCAGTACTTC.

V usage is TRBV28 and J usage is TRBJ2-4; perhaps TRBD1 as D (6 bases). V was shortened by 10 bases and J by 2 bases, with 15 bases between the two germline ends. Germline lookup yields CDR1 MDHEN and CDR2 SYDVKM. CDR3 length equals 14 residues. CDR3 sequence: CATQGHDPKNIQYF. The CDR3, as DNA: TGTGCCACCCAGGGGCATGATCCCAAAAACATTCAGTACTTC.

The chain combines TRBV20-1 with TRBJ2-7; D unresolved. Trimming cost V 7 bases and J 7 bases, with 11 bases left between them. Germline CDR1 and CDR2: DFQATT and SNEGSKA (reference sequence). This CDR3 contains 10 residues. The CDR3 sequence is CSGGIREQYF. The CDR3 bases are TGCAGTGGAGGCATCCGGGAGCAGTACTTC.

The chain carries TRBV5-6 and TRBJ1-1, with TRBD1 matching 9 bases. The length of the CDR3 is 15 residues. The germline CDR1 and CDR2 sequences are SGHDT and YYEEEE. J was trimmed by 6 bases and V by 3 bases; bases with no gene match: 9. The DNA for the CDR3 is TGTGCCAGCAGCTCCCGGGACAGGGTTCTTCCTGAAGCTTTCTTT. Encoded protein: CASSSRDRVLPEAFF.

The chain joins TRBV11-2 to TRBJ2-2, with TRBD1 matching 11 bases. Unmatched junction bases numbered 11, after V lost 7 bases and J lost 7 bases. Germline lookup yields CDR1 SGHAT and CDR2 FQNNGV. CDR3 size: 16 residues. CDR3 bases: TGTGCCAGCACCCCTCCGGACAGGGGGCTGGGCGGGGAGCTGTTTTTT. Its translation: CASTPPDRGLGGELFF.

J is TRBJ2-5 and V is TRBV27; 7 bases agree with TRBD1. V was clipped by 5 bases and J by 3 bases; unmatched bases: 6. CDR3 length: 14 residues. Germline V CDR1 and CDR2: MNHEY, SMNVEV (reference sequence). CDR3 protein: CASSPRTGEETQYF. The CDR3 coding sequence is TGTGCCAGCAGTCCAAGGACAGGAGAAGAGACCCAGTACTTC.

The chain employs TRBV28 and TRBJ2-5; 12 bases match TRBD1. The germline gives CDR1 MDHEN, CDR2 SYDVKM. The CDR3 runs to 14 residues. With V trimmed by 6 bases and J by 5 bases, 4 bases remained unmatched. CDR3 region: CASRGQGALETQYF. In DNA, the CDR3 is TGTGCCAGCAGGGGACAGGGGGCTTTGGAGACCCAGTACTTC.

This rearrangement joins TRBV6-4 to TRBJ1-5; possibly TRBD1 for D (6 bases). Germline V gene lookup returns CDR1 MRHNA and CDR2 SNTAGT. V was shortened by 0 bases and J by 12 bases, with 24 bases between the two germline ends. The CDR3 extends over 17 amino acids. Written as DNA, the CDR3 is TGTGCCAGCAGTGACTCACCGGACAGCCTTCAACAGACTCTCCAGCATTTT. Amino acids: CASSDSPDSLQQTLQHF.

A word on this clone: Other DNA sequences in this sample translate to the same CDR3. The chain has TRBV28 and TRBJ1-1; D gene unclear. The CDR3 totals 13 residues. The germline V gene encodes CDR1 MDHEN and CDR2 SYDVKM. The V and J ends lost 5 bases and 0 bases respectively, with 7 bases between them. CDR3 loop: CASSLRVNTEAFF. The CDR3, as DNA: TGTGCCAGCAGTCTCCGGGTGAACACTGAAGCTTTCTTT.

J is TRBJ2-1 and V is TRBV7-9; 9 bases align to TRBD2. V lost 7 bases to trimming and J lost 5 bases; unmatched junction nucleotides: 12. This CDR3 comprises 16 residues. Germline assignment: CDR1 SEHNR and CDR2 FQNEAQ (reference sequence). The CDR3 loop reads CASTLYSGRRNNEQFF. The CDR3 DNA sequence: TGTGCCAGCACCCTATATAGCGGGAGACGGAACAATGAGCAGTTCTTC.

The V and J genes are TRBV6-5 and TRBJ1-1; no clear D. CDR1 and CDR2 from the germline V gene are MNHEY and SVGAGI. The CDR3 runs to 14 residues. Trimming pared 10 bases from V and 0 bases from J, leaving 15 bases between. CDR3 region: CATSPRGLNTEAFF. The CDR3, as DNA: TGTGCCACCAGCCCCCGGGGATTGAACACTGAAGCTTTCTTT.

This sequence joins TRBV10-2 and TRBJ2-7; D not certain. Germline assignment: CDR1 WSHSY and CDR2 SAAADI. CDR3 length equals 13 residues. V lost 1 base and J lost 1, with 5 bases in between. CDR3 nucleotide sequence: TGCGCCAGCAGTGAGTTAGTTTCCTACGAGCAGTACTTC. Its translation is CASSELVSYEQYF.

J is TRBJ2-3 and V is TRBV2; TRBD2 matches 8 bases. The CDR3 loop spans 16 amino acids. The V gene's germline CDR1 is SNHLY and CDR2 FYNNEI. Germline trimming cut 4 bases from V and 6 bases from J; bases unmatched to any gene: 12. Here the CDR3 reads CASSGFTGGDVDTQYF. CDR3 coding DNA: TGTGCCAGCAGTGGGTTCACGGGGGGGGACGTGGATACGCAGTATTTT.

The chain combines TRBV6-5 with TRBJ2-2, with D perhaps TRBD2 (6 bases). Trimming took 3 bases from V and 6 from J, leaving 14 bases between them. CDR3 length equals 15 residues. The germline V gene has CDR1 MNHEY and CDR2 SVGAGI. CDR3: CASSYETRSAGELFF. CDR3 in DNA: TGTGCCAGCAGTTATGAGACTAGGTCAGCCGGGGAGCTGTTTTTT.